A selection of T cell receptor beta chains follows, all from one sample in a study of T cells in Graves' hyperthyroidism and ophthalmopathy. TCRdb fed the multiplex PCR reads into MiXCR, producing one record per CDR3 protein. The table includes around 480,000 distinct CDR3 sequences, over 13% detected once. Material for sequencing was blood. The receptor set was obtained from a woman in her late teens or twenties with Graves' hyperthyroidism. The CDR3 runs from the conserved cysteine through the conserved F or W. The order of the fields is J gene, clone size, D gene, V gene, CDR3 protein, CDR3 DNA. A D gene is named only where the DNA matches it firmly. Clone size appears in some rows only: once, few, many, or a class for an expanded clone.

J: TRBJ1-5
size: few
D: .
V: TRBV9
CDR3: CASSVVDPDQPQHF
DNA: TGTGCCAGCAGCGTAGTGGATCCCGATCAGCCCCAGCATTTT

J: TRBJ1-2
size: many
D: .
V: TRBV6-1
CDR3: CASSENPTRNYGYTF
DNA: TGTGCCAGCAGTGAAAACCCGACGCGTAACTATGGCTACACCTTC

J: TRBJ1-2
size: many
D: .
V: TRBV12-3/TRBV12-4
CDR3: CASIPTDGPPGYTF
DNA: TGTGCCAGCATCCCCACCGACGGTCCGCCTGGCTACACCTTC

J: TRBJ1-4
size: many
D: .
V: TRBV7-9
CDR3: CASSPRGISNEKLFF
DNA: TGTGCCAGCAGCCCCAGGGGCATCTCGAATGAAAAACTGTTTTTT

J: TRBJ2-7
size: many
D: TRBD2
V: TRBV7-8
CDR3: CASSSEAGGSYEQYF
DNA: TGTGCCAGCAGCTCCGAAGCGGGAGGATCCTACGAGCAGTACTTC

J: TRBJ2-3
size: many
D: .
V: TRBV9
CDR3: CASSVQGSGTDTQYF
DNA: TGTGCCAGCAGCGTACAGGGGAGCGGCACAGATACGCAGTATTTT

J: TRBJ2-1
size: many
D: TRBD2
V: TRBV19
CDR3: CASSTSGTSSYNEQFF
DNA: TGTGCCAGTAGCACTAGCGGAACGAGCTCCTACAATGAGCAGTTCTTC

J: TRBJ2-2
size: many
D: TRBD1
V: TRBV5-1
CDR3: CASSLAGQIDTGELFF
DNA: TGCGCCAGCAGCTTGGCGGGACAGATAGACACCGGGGAGCTGTTTTTT

J: TRBJ2-1
size: .
D: TRBD2
V: TRBV2
CDR3: CASLKAGVGVDEQFF
DNA: TGTGCCAGCCTTAAAGCGGGAGTGGGTGTCGATGAGCAGTTCTTC

J: TRBJ2-3
size: few
D: TRBD1
V: TRBV5-1
CDR3: CASSLARQGGATDTQYF
DNA: TGCGCCAGCAGCTTGGCCCGACAGGGTGGAGCAACAGATACGCAGTATTTT

J: TRBJ1-3
size: few
D: TRBD1
V: TRBV7-2
CDR3: CASSATGDPAKNTIYF
DNA: TGTGCCAGCAGCGCTACAGGGGACCCTGCGAAAAACACCATATATTTT